This is a list of T cell receptor beta chains from one sample in a study of graft-versus-host responses after intestinal transplantation. Which antigens these TCRs recognize remains unknown. The method was immunoSEQ multiplex PCR; TCRdb's version includes in-frame clones alone and lacks a portion of them. The repertoire includes around 67,000 clones, nearly 90% of them detected once, and less than 5% sits in the top ten. Sequences were derived from unstimulated CD8+ T cells sorted from spleen or lymph node cells, sampled before transplant. These receptors were obtained from a human donor who was the organ donor for an intestinal transplant. Each CDR3 is given with its conserved first and last residue. A D gene is named only where the DNA matches it firmly. The size of a clone is reported for some rows only, either as once, few or many, or as a class for expanded clones.

size: NA
J: TRBJ1-1
D: NA
V: TRBV27
CDR3: CASRKNRVTEAFF
DNA: TGTGCCAGCAGAAAGAACAGGGTCACTGAAGCTTTCTTT

size: NA
J: TRBJ2-1
D: NA
V: TRBV4-1
CDR3: CASSESGNEQFF
DNA: TGCGCCAGCAGCGAAAGCGGAAATGAGCAGTTCTTC

size: NA
J: TRBJ1-1
D: NA
V: TRBV4-2
CDR3: CASSHWLREAFF
DNA: TGTGCCAGCAGCCACTGGTTGAGGGAAGCTTTCTTT

size: NA
J: TRBJ2-1
D: TRBD2
V: TRBV11-3
CDR3: CASSFGGVGEQFF
DNA: TGTGCCAGCAGCTTTGGGGGGGTAGGTGAGCAGTTCTTC

size: once
J: TRBJ2-2
D: TRBD1
V: TRBV9
CDR3: CASTSGTGVTGELFF
DNA: TGTGCCAGCACCTCCGGGACAGGGGTCACCGGGGAGCTGTTTTTT

size: NA
J: TRBJ1-5
D: NA
V: TRBV2
CDR3: CASSERFVVQDIQPQHF
DNA: TGTGCCAGCAGTGAACGTTTTGTAGTACAGGACATCCAGCCCCAGCATTTT

size: NA
J: TRBJ2-3
D: TRBD2
V: TRBV6-6
CDR3: CASSLAGGMSDTQYF
DNA: TGTGCCAGCAGTTTAGCGGGGGGGATGTCCGATACGCAGTATTTT

size: NA
J: TRBJ2-4
D: NA
V: TRBV11-1
CDR3: CASSPGQSNSKNIQYF
DNA: TGTGCCAGCAGCCCTGGACAGTCCAATTCCAAAAACATTCAGTACTTC

size: NA
J: TRBJ1-1
D: TRBD1
V: TRBV27
CDR3: CASSSKYYRDRDTEAFF
DNA: TGTGCCAGCAGTTCCAAATACTACCGGGACAGGGACACTGAAGCTTTCTTT

size: NA
J: TRBJ1-4
D: TRBD1
V: TRBV7-8
CDR3: CASSSDRGREKLFF
DNA: TGTGCCAGCAGCTCGGACAGGGGGCGGGAAAAACTGTTTTTT

size: NA
J: TRBJ2-3
D: TRBD2
V: TRBV7-6
CDR3: CASSLWGLAGELDTQYF
DNA: TGTGCCAGCAGCTTATGGGGACTAGCGGGGGAACTAGATACGCAGTATTTT

size: NA
J: TRBJ1-4
D: NA
V: TRBV10-2
CDR3: CASSDRVREKLFF
DNA: TGCGCCAGCAGTGACCGGGTTCGGGAAAAACTGTTTTTT

size: NA
J: TRBJ2-1
D: NA
V: TRBV6-1
CDR3: CASTAEEEYNEQFF
DNA: TGTGCCAGCACTGCAGAGGAGGAGTACAATGAGCAGTTCTTC

size: NA
J: TRBJ2-5
D: TRBD1
V: TRBV11-2
CDR3: CASRLDGTGTETQYF
DNA: TGTGCCAGCAGACTAGACGGGACAGGGACAGAGACCCAGTACTTC

size: NA
J: TRBJ2-3
D: TRBD1
V: TRBV27
CDR3: CASSRRTGGRDTQYF
DNA: TGTGCCAGCAGTAGGAGAACAGGGGGCCGCGATACGCAGTATTTT

size: NA
J: TRBJ1-5
D: NA
V: TRBV7-9
CDR3: CASSSQGDQPQHF
DNA: TGTGCCAGCAGCTCCCAGGGTGATCAGCCCCAGCATTTT

size: NA
J: TRBJ2-3
D: TRBD2
V: TRBV6-4
CDR3: CASSGLAGSTDTQYF
DNA: TGTGCCAGCAGTGGACTAGCGGGGAGCACAGATACGCAGTATTTT

size: NA
J: TRBJ2-5
D: TRBD1
V: TRBV28
CDR3: CASSYRTGTEETQYF
DNA: TGTGCCAGCAGCTACAGAACCGGGACAGAAGAGACCCAGTACTTC

size: NA
J: TRBJ1-1
D: NA
V: TRBV27
CDR3: CASSFGGGNTEAFF
DNA: TGTGCCAGCAGTTTCGGGGGGGGGAACACTGAAGCTTTCTTT

size: NA
J: TRBJ2-1
D: NA
V: TRBV27
CDR3: CASSSGGSYNEQFF
DNA: TGTGCCAGCAGTTCTGGCGGTTCCTACAATGAGCAGTTCTTC

size: NA
J: TRBJ2-2
D: TRBD1
V: TRBV6-1
CDR3: CASRDRDTGELFF
DNA: TGTGCCAGCAGGGACAGGGACACCGGGGAGCTGTTTTTT

size: once
J: TRBJ2-5
D: TRBD1
V: TRBV7-9
CDR3: CASNDRGSYQETQYF
DNA: TGTGCCAGCAACGACAGGGGTTCGTACCAAGAGACCCAGTACTTC

size: NA
J: TRBJ1-6
D: NA
V: TRBV5-4
CDR3: CASSLEARGDNSPLHF
DNA: TGTGCCAGCAGCTTGGAGGCGCGGGGGGATAATTCACCCCTCCACTTT

size: NA
J: TRBJ2-3
D: TRBD2
V: TRBV5-1
CDR3: CASSFRGLVSGGEATDTQYF
DNA: TGCGCCAGCAGCTTTCGTGGTTTAGTGAGCGGGGGGGAAGCGACAGATACGCAGTATTTT

size: NA
J: TRBJ2-5
D: NA
V: TRBV27
CDR3: CASSSAGIQETQYF
DNA: TGTGCCAGCAGTTCAGCAGGGATCCAAGAGACCCAGTACTTC

size: medium-sized
J: TRBJ2-2
D: TRBD2
V: TRBV6-5
CDR3: CASINSGGLTGELFF
DNA: TGTGCCAGCATTAATAGCGGGGGGCTCACCGGGGAGCTGTTTTTT

size: NA
J: TRBJ1-1
D: NA
V: TRBV6-4
CDR3: CASSDSQNTEAFF
DNA: TGTGCCAGCAGTGACTCACAGAACACTGAAGCTTTCTTT

size: NA
J: TRBJ2-5
D: NA
V: TRBV7-8
CDR3: CASSQKVVRGAETQYF
DNA: TGTGCCAGCAGCCAAAAGGTGGTGCGCGGGGCAGAGACCCAGTACTTC

size: NA
J: TRBJ2-6
D: NA
V: TRBV27
CDR3: CASSLNWGDHSGANVLTF
DNA: TGTGCCAGCAGTTTGAACTGGGGCGACCACTCTGGGGCCAACGTCCTGACTTTC

size: NA
J: TRBJ2-3
D: TRBD2
V: TRBV4-2
CDR3: CASSLGLAGALSTDTQYF
DNA: TGTGCCAGCAGCCTGGGACTAGCGGGGGCGCTCAGCACAGATACGCAGTATTTT

size: NA
J: TRBJ2-1
D: TRBD2
V: TRBV6-4
CDR3: CASSDSRESSYNEQFF
DNA: TGTGCCAGCAGTGACTCGCGGGAGAGCTCCTACAATGAGCAGTTCTTC

size: NA
J: TRBJ1-6
D: NA
V: TRBV7-8
CDR3: CASSLEGGPSPLHF
DNA: TGTGCCAGCAGCTTAGAAGGGGGTCCTTCACCCCTCCACTTT

size: NA
J: TRBJ1-5
D: NA
V: TRBV11-2
CDR3: CASSLGPGLNQPQHF
DNA: TGTGCCAGCAGCTTAGGGCCAGGGTTGAATCAGCCCCAGCATTTT

size: NA
J: TRBJ1-4
D: TRBD1
V: TRBV29-1
CDR3: CSGQGASEKLFF
DNA: TGCAGCGGACAGGGGGCTTCTGAAAAACTGTTTTTT

size: NA
J: TRBJ2-1
D: TRBD2
V: TRBV5-4
CDR3: CASTIGSGGEQFF
DNA: TGTGCCAGCACCATAGGTTCGGGGGGTGAGCAGTTCTTC

size: NA
J: TRBJ1-2
D: NA
V: TRBV4-3
CDR3: CASSPRSGGGYGYTF
DNA: TGCGCCAGCAGCCCAAGATCCGGGGGAGGCTATGGCTACACCTTC

size: NA
J: TRBJ1-1
D: NA
V: TRBV30
CDR3: CAWSYGSGGTEAFF
DNA: TGTGCCTGGAGTTACGGCTCCGGGGGCACTGAAGCTTTCTTT

size: NA
J: TRBJ1-6
D: NA
V: TRBV7-6
CDR3: CASSFINANNSPLHF
DNA: TGTGCCAGCAGCTTTATTAACGCTAATAATTCACCCCTCCACTTT

size: once
J: TRBJ2-1
D: NA
V: TRBV6-4
CDR3: CASSDSSYNEQFF
DNA: TGTGCCAGCAGTGACTCTAGCTACAATGAGCAGTTCTTC

size: NA
J: TRBJ1-2
D: TRBD1
V: TRBV4-2
CDR3: CASSQDPGQGTQFYGYTF
DNA: TGTGCCAGCAGCCAAGATCCGGGACAGGGGACTCAATTTTATGGCTACACCTTC

size: once
J: TRBJ1-2
D: NA
V: TRBV7-9
CDR3: CASSPQGQPPYGYTF
DNA: TGTGCCAGCAGCCCCCAGGGGCAGCCACCCTATGGCTACACCTTC

size: NA
J: TRBJ2-3
D: NA
V: TRBV6-5
CDR3: CASWLSGGDTQYF
DNA: TGTGCCAGCTGGTTGTCAGGTGGAGATACGCAGTATTTT

size: NA
J: TRBJ2-1
D: NA
V: TRBV2
CDR3: CASTSSYNEQFF
DNA: TGTGCCAGTACTAGTTCCTACAATGAGCAGTTCTTC

size: NA
J: TRBJ2-1
D: NA
V: TRBV7-9
CDR3: CASSLGREEQFF
DNA: TGTGCCAGCAGCTTAGGCAGGGAAGAGCAGTTCTTC

size: once
J: TRBJ1-5
D: NA
V: TRBV7-8
CDR3: CASSLYPLANQPQHF
DNA: TGTGCCAGCAGCTTATACCCTTTGGCCAATCAGCCCCAGCATTTT

size: NA
J: TRBJ2-3
D: TRBD2
V: TRBV13
CDR3: CASSFRTSGGETGTDTQYF
DNA: TGTGCCAGCAGCTTCCGGACTAGCGGGGGGGAAACAGGCACAGATACGCAGTATTTT

size: NA
J: TRBJ2-5
D: NA
V: TRBV19
CDR3: CASSIDLLTETQYF
DNA: TGTGCCAGTAGTATAGATCTTCTCACTGAGACCCAGTACTTC

size: NA
J: TRBJ1-1
D: NA
V: TRBV6-1
CDR3: CASRTRGGVTEAFF
DNA: TGTGCCAGCAGAACTCGGGGGGGAGTCACTGAAGCTTTCTTT

size: NA
J: TRBJ2-2
D: NA
V: TRBV28
CDR3: CASSLEPPGGELFF
DNA: TGTGCCAGCAGTTTAGAGCCCCCCGGTGGGGAGCTGTTTTTT

size: NA
J: TRBJ2-5
D: TRBD2
V: TRBV11-2
CDR3: CASSPSGGAAETQYF
DNA: TGTGCCAGCAGCCCTAGCGGGGGGGCAGCAGAGACCCAGTACTTC

size: NA
J: TRBJ1-5
D: TRBD1
V: TRBV7-9
CDR3: CASSLGQGAQPQHF
DNA: TGTGCCAGCAGCTTGGGACAGGGTGCTCAGCCCCAGCATTTT

size: NA
J: TRBJ1-2
D: NA
V: TRBV9
CDR3: CASSESGFNYGYTF
DNA: TGTGCCAGCAGCGAGTCGGGATTTAACTATGGCTACACCTTC

size: NA
J: TRBJ2-3
D: NA
V: TRBV7-9
CDR3: CASKPKQGDTQYF
DNA: TGTGCCAGCAAACCCAAGCAGGGAGATACGCAGTATTTT

size: NA
J: TRBJ1-1
D: TRBD1
V: TRBV19
CDR3: CATTGQGDTEAFF
DNA: TGTGCCACCACAGGACAGGGGGACACTGAAGCTTTCTTT

size: NA
J: TRBJ1-1
D: NA
V: TRBV28
CDR3: CASRAGTGGMGTF
DNA: TGTGCCAGCAGAGCGGGGACGGGCGGTATGGGGACCTTT